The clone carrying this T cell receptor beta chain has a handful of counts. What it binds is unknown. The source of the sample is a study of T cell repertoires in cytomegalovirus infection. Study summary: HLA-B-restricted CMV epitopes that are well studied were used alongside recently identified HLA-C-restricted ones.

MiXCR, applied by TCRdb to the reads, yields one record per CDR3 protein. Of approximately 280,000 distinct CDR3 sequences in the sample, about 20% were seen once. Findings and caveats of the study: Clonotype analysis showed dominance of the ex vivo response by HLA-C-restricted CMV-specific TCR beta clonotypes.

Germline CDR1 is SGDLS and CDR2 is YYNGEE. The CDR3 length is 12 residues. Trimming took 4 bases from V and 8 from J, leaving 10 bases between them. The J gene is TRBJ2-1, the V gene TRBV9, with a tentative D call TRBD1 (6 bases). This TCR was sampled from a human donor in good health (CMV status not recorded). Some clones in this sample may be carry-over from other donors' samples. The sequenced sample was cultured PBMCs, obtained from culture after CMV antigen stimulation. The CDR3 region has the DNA TGTGCCAGCAGCATACAGGGCTATGAGCAGTTCTTC. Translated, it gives CASSIQGYEQFF.